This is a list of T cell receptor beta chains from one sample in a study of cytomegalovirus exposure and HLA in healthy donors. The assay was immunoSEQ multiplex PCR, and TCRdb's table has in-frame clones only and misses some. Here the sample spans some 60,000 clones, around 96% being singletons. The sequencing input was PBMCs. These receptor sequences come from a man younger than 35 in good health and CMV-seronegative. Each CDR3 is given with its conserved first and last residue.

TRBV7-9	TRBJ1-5	CASSNETGLRQPQHF
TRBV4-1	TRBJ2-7	CASSQDLAASYEQYF
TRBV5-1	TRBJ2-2	CASSLTNLPGELFF
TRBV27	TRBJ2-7	CASSLDGSGVEQYF
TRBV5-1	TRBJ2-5	CASSLNTVPGETQYF
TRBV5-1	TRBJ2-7	CASSPPTGDPYEQYF
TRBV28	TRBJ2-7	CASSHRLAGGVEQYF
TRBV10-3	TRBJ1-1	CAISADRGRFTEAFF
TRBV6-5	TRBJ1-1	CASSYNSGGGEAFF
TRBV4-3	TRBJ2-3	CASSRGLAGAGADTQYF
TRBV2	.	CASLIGQGGYEQYF
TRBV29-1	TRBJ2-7	CSVETLDRESYEQYF
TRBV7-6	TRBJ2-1	CASSLLAGGYNEQFF
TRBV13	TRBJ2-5	CASSLARLGAETQYF
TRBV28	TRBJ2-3	CASSFLDRATDTQYF
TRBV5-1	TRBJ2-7	CASSQPSVPLKQYF
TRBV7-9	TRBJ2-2	CASRKGGGGTGELFF
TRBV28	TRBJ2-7	CATLPAPGRDSYEQYF
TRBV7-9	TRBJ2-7	CASSPQTSGSYEQYF
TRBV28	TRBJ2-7	CASSTTSTIPVEQYF
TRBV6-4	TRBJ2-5	CASRPTGPQETQYF
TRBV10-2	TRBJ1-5	CASGEGNQPQHF
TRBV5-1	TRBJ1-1	CASSPGTGGTEAFF
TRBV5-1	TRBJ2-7	CASSSISGGYEQYF
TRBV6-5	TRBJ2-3	CASSLVSGSTDTQYF
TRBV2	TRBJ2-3	CASGGELALAADTQYF
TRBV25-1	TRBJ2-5	CASTIKGLIQETQYF
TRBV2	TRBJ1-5	CASSETTLSNQPQHF
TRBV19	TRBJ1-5	CASSDRGRSNQPQHF
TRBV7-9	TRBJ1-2	CASSIAGQGDGYTF
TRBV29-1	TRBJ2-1	CSVEIGERIYNEQFF
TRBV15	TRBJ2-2	CATSRVTSGRTLGTGELFF
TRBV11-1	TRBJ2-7	CASSLQGTYEQYF
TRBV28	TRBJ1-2	CASSPRERQNGYTF
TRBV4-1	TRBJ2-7	CASSHPSGNSYEQYF
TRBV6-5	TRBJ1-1	CASSALLGGTEAFF
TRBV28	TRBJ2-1	CASRAPGYGRGEGEQFF
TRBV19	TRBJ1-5	CASSPVSRGAIRQPQHF
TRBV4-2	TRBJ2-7	CASSRTASENYEQYF
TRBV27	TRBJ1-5	CASSLSGGSNQPQHF
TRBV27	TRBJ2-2	CASSPDRVRTGELFF
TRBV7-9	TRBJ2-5	CASTQSTGTRRETQYF
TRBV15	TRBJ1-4	CATSSTTATNEKLFF
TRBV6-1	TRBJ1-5	CASSEGGRLPQHF
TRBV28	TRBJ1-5	CASSFGYGGWGDSNQPQHF
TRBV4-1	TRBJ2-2	CASSQVLTGEVAGELFF
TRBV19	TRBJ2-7	CASSPVGGYEQYF
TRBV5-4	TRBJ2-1	CASSLGARNEQFF
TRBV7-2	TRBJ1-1	CASSLTLMADGEAFF
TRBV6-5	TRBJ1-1	CASSPQGNTEAFF
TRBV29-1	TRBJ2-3	CSVVGRGSTDTQYF
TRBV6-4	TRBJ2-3	CASSSGSTDTQYF